These 17 T cell receptor beta chains were all obtained from the same sample, sequenced in a study of blood T cell repertoires in COVID-19. Sequencing was performed with immunoSEQ multiplex PCR; in TCRdb, only in-frame clones are kept and a portion is missing. The table lists about 50,000 clones, approximately 85% of them singletons. The sample taken for sequencing was peripheral blood. These receptors all come from a human donor in a cohort sampled during active COVID-19.

V is TRBV18 and J is TRBJ2-5; perhaps TRBD1 as D (5 bases). V dropped 2 bases and J dropped 5 bases, with 9 bases sitting between them. CDR1 KGHSH and CDR2 LQKENI come from the germline V gene. The CDR3 covers 13 residues. CDR3 region: CASSPNWGETQYF. For the CDR3, the DNA is TGTGCCAGCTCACCAAATTGGGGCGAGACCCAGTACTTC.

The V and J genes are TRBV18 and TRBJ2-1, with 9 bases fitting TRBD1. The ends lost 4 bases at V and 8 bases at J; junction bases unmatched: 9. The CDR3 is 15 residues long. CDR1 and CDR2 from the germline V gene are KGHSH and LQKENI. CDR3 loop: CASSLRDRAGDEQFF. The CDR3 DNA sequence: TGTGCCAGCTCACTCCGGGACAGGGCTGGAGATGAGCAGTTCTTC.

The CDR3 sequence is CASRGDGYTF. CDR3 bases: TGTGCCAGTAGGGGAGATGGCTACACCTTC. This sequence joins TRBV19 and TRBJ1-2; D remains unclear. Trimming took 6 bases from V and 6 from J, leaving 5 bases between them. The CDR3 has 10 amino acids. Germline V gene lookup returns CDR1 LNHDA and CDR2 SQIVND (reference sequence). The full variable domain, in which reference TRBV19 and TRBJ1-2 provide the parts outside the CDR3, is DGGITQSPKYLFRKEGQNVTLSCEQNLNHDAMYWYRQDPGQGLRLIYYSQIVNDFQKGDIAEGYSVSREKKESFPLTVTSAQKNPTAFYLCASRGDGYTFGSGTRLTVV.

The chain combines TRBV5-1 with TRBJ2-1; a weak D match, TRBD1 (6 bases). The CDR3 length is 14 residues. V was shortened by 4 bases and J by 2 bases, with 10 bases between the two germline ends. Germline assignment: CDR1 SGHRS and CDR2 YFSETQ. The CDR3 here is CASSPDRPYNEQFF. The CDR3 DNA sequence: TGCGCCAGCAGCCCCGACAGGCCCTACAATGAGCAGTTCTTC.

This chain connects TRBV5-1 to TRBJ2-3; 13 bases map to TRBD2. The CDR3 is made up of 16 amino acids. The V gene end was trimmed by 4 bases and the J gene end by 8 bases; junction bases not matched to a gene: 10. Germline CDR1 SGHRS, CDR2 YFSETQ. CDR3 sequence: CASSAPGLAGTATQYF. The CDR3 coding sequence is TGCGCCAGCAGCGCCCCGGGACTAGCGGGGACGGCTACGCAGTATTTT.

The chain employs TRBV11-2 and TRBJ1-1; tentative D call: TRBD1 (5 bases). Trimming took 1 base from V and 3 from J, leaving 9 bases between them. In germline, CDR1 is SGHAT, CDR2 FQNNGV. The CDR3 is 14 amino acids. DNA of the CDR3: TGTGCCAGCAGCTTAGGGTGGGGGGACACTGAAGCTTTCTTT. It codes for CASSLGWGDTEAFF.

The chain links TRBV5-1 to TRBJ2-3; 10 bases align to TRBD2. The CDR3 contains 17 residues. From germline, CDR1 is SGHRS and CDR2 YFSETQ. J was trimmed by 4 bases and V by 0 bases; bases with no gene match: 8. DNA of the CDR3: TGCGCCAGCAGCTTGGCGCCACTAGCGGGAACATCAGATACGCAGTATTTT. Protein sequence: CASSLAPLAGTSDTQYF.

The chain uses TRBV6-5 and TRBJ2-7, with D hard to call. Germline assignment: CDR1 MNHEY and CDR2 SVGAGI. The CDR3 runs 12 residues. The germline V and J ends were trimmed by 4 bases and 4 bases, with 8 bases remaining between them. CDR3 sequence (DNA): TGTGCCAGCAGTTCCACAAGATACGAGCAGTACTTC. This gives the protein CASSSTRYEQYF.

This chain connects TRBV2 to TRBJ2-5; 11 nucleotides match TRBD1. Germline assignment: CDR1 SNHLY and CDR2 FYNNEI. This CDR3 has 17 amino acids. V lost 0 bases, J lost 5 bases, and 8 bases stayed unmatched. CDR3 loop: CASSEARTGGGRETQYF. The CDR3 DNA follows: TGTGCCAGCAGTGAAGCACGGACAGGGGGCGGAAGGGAGACCCAGTACTTC.

The chain joins TRBV5-1 to TRBJ1-4; TRBD1 might be the D (6 bases). Trimming removed 5 bases from V and 7 bases from J, with 18 bases in between. This CDR3 spans 15 amino acids. Germline values: CDR1 SGHRS, CDR2 YFSETQ. The CDR3 spells CASSRRGGDSEKLFF. The DNA for the CDR3 is TGCGCCAGCAGTCGCCGGGGGGGCGACAGTGAAAAACTGTTTTTT.

DNA for the CDR3: TGTGCCAGCAGTCCGGGACAGCCGGGCACTGAAGCTTTCTTT. Translating it yields CASSPGQPGTEAFF. The chain has TRBV28 and TRBJ1-1; TRBD1 matches 7 bases. The CDR3 has 14 residues. V lost 5 bases and J lost 4; bases outside the gene matches: 7. CDR1 is MDHEN, CDR2 SYDVKM, per germline.

CDR3: CASSLDRGQETQYF. In DNA form, the CDR3 reads TGTGCCAGCAGCCTAGACAGAGGCCAAGAGACCCAGTACTTC. V usage is TRBV3-1 (or the pseudogene TRBV3-2) and J usage is TRBJ2-5; perhaps TRBD1 as D (5 bases). The CDR3 is 14 amino acids. CDR1 is LGHDT, CDR2 YNNKEL, per germline (reference sequence). Trimming stripped 4 bases from V and 1 base from J, with 10 bases between.

J is TRBJ2-3 and V is TRBV28; weak D call: TRBD1 (6 bases). The CDR3 has 15 residues. V lost 6 bases, J lost 3 bases, and 16 bases lay in between. The germline V gene encodes CDR1 MDHEN and CDR2 SYDVKM. CDR3 sequence (DNA): TGTGCCAGCAGCGCACCGGGACACCTGACAGATACGCAGTATTTT. Its protein is CASSAPGHLTDTQYF.

This clone has at least ten counts. V is TRBV6-5 and J is TRBJ1-5; 9 bases match TRBD1. Germline V CDR1 and CDR2: MNHEY, SVGAGI. This CDR3 region has 15 residues. Unmatched junction bases numbered 4, after V lost 6 bases and J lost 1 base. CDR3 sequence: CASRRQGGSNQPQHF. The CDR3 DNA sequence: TGTGCCAGCAGGAGACAGGGGGGCAGCAATCAGCCCCAGCATTTT.

The CDR3 DNA reads as TGTGCCAGCAGCCAAGGGGGGGGTAGCGGGCACTACGAGCAGTACTTC. Translation gives CASSQGGGSGHYEQYF. J is TRBJ2-7 and V is TRBV4-2; TRBD2 matches 7 bases. The germline gives CDR1 LGHNA, CDR2 YNFKEQ. V was clipped by 1 base and J by 3 bases; unmatched bases: 9. The CDR3 is 16 amino acids.

The V and J genes are TRBV3-1 (or the pseudogene TRBV3-2) and TRBJ1-3; D is unclear. V lost 4 bases and J lost 6, with 10 bases in between. The germline CDR1 and CDR2 sequences are LGHDT and YNNKEL (reference sequence). This CDR3 spans 13 amino acids. CDR3 amino acids: CASSPREPNTIYF. The CDR3 coding sequence is TGTGCCAGCAGCCCCCGGGAGCCAAACACCATATATTTT.

The chain joins TRBV5-1 to TRBJ2-5, with 9 bases that match TRBD1. Germline values: CDR1 SGHRS, CDR2 YFSETQ. Germline trimming cut 4 bases from V and 5 bases from J; bases unmatched to any gene: 9. The CDR3 extends over 15 amino acids. CDR3: CASSLDRGRGETQYF. In DNA form, the CDR3 reads TGCGCCAGCAGCCTGGACAGGGGAAGGGGTGAGACCCAGTACTTC.